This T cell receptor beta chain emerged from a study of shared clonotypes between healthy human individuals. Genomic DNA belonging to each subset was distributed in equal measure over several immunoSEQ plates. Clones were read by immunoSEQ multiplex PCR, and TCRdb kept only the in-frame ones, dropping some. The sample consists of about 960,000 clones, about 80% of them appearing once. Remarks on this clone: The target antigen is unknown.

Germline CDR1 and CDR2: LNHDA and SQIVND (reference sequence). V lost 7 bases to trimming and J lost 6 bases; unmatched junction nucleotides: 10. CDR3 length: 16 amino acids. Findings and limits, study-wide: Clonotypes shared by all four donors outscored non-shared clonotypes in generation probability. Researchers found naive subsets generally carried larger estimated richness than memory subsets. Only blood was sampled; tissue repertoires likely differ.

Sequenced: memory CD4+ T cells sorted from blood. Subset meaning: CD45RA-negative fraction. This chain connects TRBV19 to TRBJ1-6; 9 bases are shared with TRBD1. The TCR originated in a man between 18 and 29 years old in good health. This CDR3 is CASNTDRGYGNSPLHF. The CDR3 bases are TGTGCCAGTAATACGGACAGGGGTTATGGTAATTCACCCCTCCACTTT. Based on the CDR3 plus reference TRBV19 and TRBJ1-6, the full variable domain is DGGITQSPKYLFRKEGQNVTLSCEQNLNHDAMYWYRQDPGQGLRLIYYSQIVNDFQKGDIAEGYSVSREKKESFPLTVTSAQKNPTAFYLCASNTDRGYGNSPLHFGNGTRLTVT.